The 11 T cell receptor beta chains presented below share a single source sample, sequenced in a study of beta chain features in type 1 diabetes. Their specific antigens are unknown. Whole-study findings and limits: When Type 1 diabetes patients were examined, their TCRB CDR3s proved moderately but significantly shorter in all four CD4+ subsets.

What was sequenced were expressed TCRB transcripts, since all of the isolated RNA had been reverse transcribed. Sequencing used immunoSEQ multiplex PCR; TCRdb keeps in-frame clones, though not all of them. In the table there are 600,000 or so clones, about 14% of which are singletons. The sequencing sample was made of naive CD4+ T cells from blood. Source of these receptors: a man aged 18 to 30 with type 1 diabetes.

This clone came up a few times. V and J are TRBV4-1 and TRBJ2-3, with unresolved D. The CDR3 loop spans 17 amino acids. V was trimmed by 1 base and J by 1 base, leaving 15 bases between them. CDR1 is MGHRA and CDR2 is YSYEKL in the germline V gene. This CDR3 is CASSQGAIPRGTDTQYF. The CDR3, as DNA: TGCGCCAGCAGCCAAGGGGCAATACCGAGAGGCACAGATACGCAGTATTTT.

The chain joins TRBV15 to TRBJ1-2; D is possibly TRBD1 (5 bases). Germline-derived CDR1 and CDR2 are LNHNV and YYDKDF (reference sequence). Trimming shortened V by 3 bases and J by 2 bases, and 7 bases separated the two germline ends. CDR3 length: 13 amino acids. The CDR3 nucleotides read TGTGCCACCAGCAGCGCAGGGAACTATGGCTACACCTTC. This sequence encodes CATSSAGNYGYTF.

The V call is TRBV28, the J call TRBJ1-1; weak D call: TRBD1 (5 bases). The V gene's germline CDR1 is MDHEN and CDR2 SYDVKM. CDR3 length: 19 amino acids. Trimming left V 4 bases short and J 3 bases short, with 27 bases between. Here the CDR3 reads CASSSPGHTLRGMDTEAFF. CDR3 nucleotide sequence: TGTGCCAGCAGTTCCCCCGGACACACATTACGGGGGATGGACACTGAAGCTTTCTTT.

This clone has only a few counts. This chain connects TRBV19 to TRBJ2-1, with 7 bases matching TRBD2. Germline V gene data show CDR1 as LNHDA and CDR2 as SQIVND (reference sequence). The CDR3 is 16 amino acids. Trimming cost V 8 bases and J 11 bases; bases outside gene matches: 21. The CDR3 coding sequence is TGTGCCAGTTCCGACCGCCCCACGGGAGGACGGGATCAGCAGTTCTTC. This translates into CASSDRPTGGRDQQFF. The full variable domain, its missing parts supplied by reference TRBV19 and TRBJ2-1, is DGGITQSPKYLFRKEGQNVTLSCEQNLNHDAMYWYRQDPGQGLRLIYYSQIVNDFQKGDIAEGYSVSREKKESFPLTVTSAQKNPTAFYLCASSDRPTGGRDQQFFGPGTRLTVL.

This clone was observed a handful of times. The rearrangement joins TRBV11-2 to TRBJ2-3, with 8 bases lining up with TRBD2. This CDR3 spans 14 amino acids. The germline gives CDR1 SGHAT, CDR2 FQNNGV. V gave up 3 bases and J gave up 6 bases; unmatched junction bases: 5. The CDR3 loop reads CASSFSGATDTQYF. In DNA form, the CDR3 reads TGTGCCAGCAGCTTTAGCGGGGCCACGGATACGCAGTATTTT.

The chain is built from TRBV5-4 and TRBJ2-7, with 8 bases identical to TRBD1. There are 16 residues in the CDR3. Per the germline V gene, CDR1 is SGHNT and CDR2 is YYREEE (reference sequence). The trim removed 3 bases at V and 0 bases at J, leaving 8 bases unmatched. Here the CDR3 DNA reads TGTGCCAGCAGCTCCTACGGACAGGGTAGCTCCTACGAGCAGTACTTC. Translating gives CASSSYGQGSSYEQYF.

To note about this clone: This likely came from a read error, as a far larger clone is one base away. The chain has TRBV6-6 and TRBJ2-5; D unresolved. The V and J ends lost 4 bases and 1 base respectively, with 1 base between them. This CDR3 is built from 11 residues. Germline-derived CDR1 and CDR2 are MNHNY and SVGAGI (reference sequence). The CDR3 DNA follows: TGTGCCAGCAGTTTCCAAGAGACCCAGTACTTC. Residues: CASSFQETQYF.

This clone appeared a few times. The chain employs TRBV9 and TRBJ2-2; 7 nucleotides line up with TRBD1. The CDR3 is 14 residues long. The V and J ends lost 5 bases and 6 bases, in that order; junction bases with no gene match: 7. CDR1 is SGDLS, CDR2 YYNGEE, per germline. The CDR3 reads CASSRGGASGELFF. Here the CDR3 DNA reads TGTGCCAGCAGTCGAGGGGGCGCATCCGGGGAGCTGTTTTTT.

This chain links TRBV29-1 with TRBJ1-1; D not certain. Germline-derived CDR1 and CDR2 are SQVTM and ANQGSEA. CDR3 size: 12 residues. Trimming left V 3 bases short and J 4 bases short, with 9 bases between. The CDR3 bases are TGCAGCGTTGATGATCGCGGCACTGAAGCTTTCTTT. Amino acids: CSVDDRGTEAFF.

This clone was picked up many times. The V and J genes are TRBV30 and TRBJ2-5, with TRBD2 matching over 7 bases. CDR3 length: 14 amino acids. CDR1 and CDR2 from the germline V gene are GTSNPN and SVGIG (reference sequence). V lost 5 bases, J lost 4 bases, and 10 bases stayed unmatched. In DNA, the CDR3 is TGTGCCTGGTACCGCGGGCCGGGGGGAGAGACCCAGTACTTC. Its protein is CAWYRGPGGETQYF.

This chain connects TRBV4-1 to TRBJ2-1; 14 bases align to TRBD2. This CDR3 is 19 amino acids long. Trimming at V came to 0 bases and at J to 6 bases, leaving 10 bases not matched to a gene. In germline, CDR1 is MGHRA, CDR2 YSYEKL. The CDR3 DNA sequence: TGCGCCAGCAGCCAAGATGGCCCCGGGACTAGCGGGAGATCCAATGAGCAGTTCTTC. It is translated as CASSQDGPGTSGRSNEQFF.